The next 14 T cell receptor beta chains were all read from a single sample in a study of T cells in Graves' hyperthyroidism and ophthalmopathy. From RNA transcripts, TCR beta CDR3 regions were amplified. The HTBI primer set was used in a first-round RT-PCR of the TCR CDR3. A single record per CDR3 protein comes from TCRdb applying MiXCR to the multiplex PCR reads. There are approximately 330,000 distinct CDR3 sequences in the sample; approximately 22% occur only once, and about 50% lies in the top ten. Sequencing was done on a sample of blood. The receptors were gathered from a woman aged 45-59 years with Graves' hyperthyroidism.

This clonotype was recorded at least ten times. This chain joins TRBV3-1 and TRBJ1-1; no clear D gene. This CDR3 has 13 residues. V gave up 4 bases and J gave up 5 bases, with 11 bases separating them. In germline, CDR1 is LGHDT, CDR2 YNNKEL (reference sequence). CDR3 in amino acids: CASSPQLGTEAFF. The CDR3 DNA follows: TGTGCCAGCAGCCCCCAATTAGGTACTGAAGCTTTCTTT.

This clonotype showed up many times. The CDR3 nucleotides are TGTGCCAGCAGCACAGGCGGGGGGTTAGAGACCCAGTACTTC. Encoded protein: CASSTGGGLETQYF. V is TRBV5-6 and J is TRBJ2-5, with 8 nucleotides matching TRBD2. Trimming took 4 bases from V and 4 from J; bases not matched to a gene: 6. Germline assignment: CDR1 SGHDT and CDR2 YYEEEE. The CDR3 extends over 14 amino acids.

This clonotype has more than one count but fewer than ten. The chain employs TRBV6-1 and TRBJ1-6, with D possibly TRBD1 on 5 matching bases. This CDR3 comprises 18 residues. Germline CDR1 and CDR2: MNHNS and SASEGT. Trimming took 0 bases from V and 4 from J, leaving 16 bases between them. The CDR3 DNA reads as TGTGCCAGCAGTGAAGCGCGCCCCTCGAGGGGATATAATTCACCCCTCCACTTT. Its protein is CASSEARPSRGYNSPLHF.

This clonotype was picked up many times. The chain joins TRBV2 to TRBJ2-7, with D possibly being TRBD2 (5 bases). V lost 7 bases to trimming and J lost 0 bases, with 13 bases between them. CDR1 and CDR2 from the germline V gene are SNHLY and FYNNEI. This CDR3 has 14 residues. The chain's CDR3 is CASKGLLSSYEQYF. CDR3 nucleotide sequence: TGTGCCAGCAAAGGACTCCTCAGCTCCTACGAGCAGTACTTC.

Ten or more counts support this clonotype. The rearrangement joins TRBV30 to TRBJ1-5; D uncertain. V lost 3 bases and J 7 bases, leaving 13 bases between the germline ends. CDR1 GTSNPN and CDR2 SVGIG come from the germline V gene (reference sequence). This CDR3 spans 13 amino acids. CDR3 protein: CAWSLTTTQPQHF. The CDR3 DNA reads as TGTGCCTGGAGCTTGACGACGACCCAGCCCCAGCATTTT.

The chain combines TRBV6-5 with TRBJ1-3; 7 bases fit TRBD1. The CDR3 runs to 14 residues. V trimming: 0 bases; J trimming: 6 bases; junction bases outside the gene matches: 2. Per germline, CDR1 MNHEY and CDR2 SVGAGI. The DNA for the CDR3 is TGTGCCAGCAGTTACTCGACAGGGCAAAACACCATATATTTT. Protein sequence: CASSYSTGQNTIYF.

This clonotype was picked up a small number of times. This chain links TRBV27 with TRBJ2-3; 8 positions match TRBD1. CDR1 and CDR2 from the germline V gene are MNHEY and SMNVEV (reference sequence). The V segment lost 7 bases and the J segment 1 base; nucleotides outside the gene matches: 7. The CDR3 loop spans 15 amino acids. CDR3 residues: CASTTPGQGTDTQYF. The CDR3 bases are TGTGCCAGCACCACCCCGGGACAGGGCACAGATACGCAGTATTTT.

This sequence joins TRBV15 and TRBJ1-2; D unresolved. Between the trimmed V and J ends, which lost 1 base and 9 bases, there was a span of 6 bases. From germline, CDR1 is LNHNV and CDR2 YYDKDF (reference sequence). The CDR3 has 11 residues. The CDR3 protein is CATSRGSSYTF. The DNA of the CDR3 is TGTGCCACCAGCAGAGGGTCGAGCTACACCTTC. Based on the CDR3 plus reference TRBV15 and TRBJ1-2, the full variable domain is DAMVIQNPRYQVTQFGKPVTLSCSQTLNHNVMYWYQQKSSQAPKLLFHYYDKDFNNEADTPDNFQSRRPNTSFCFLDIRSPGLGDTAMYLCATSRGSSYTFGSGTRLTVV.

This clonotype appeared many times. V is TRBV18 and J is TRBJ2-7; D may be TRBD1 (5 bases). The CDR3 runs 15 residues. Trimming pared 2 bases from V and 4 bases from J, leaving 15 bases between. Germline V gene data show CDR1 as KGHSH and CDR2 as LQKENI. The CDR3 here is CASSPAQGKGYEQYF. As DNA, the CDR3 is TGTGCCAGCTCACCAGCCCAGGGAAAAGGGTACGAGCAGTACTTC.

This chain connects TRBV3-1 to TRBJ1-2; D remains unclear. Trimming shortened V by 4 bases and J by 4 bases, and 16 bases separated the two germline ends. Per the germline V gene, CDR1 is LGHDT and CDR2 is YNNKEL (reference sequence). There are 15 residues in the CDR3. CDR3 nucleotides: TGTGCCAGCAGCCCTGGCCCCTCTACCCCCTATGGCTACACCTTC. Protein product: CASSPGPSTPYGYTF.

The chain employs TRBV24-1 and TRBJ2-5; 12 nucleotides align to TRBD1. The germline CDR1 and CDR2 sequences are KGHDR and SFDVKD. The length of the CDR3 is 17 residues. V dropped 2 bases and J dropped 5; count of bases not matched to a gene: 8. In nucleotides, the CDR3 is TGTGCCACCAGTGATTACCCGGGACAGGGGGCCTGGGAGACCCAGTACTTC. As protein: CATSDYPGQGAWETQYF.

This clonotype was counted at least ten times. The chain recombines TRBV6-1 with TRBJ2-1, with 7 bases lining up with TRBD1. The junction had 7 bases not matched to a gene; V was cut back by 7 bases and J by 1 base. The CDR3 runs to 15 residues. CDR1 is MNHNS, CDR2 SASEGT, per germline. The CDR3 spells CASILRQGSYNEQFF. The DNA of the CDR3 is TGTGCCAGCATCCTAAGACAGGGATCCTACAATGAGCAGTTCTTC.

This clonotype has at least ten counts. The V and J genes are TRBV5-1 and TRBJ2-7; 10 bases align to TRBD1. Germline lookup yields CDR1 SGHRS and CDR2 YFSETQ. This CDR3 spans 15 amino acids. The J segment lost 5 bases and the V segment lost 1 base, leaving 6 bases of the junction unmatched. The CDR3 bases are TGCGCCAGCAGCTTGCCCGGGACAGGGGACCACGAGCAGTACTTC. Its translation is CASSLPGTGDHEQYF.

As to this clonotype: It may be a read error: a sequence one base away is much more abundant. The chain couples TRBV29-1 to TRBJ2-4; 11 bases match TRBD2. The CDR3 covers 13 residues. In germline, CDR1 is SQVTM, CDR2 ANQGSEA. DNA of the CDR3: TGCAGCGGTAGCGGGGGGGCGGAAAACATTCGGTACTTC. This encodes CSGSGGAENIRYF.